The 21 T cell receptor beta chains in this list originate from one sample, sequenced in a study of cytomegalovirus exposure and HLA in healthy donors. In the PCR, 60 Vbeta and 13 Jbeta primers were used. Assay used: immunoSEQ multiplex PCR; TCRdb lists only in-frame clones, some missing. The sample carries tens of thousands of clones, 60% to 80% recorded once. The sequencing sample was made of PBMCs. The receptors were gathered from a woman aged 30 to 39 in good health and CMV-seropositive.

The J gene is TRBJ1-2, the V gene TRBV27, with TRBD1 matching 12 bases. In germline, CDR1 is MNHEY, CDR2 SMNVEV (reference sequence). J was trimmed by 8 bases and V by 3 bases; bases with no gene match: 4. The CDR3 extends over 14 amino acids. This chain's CDR3 is CASSFAGTGGGYTF. CDR3 in DNA: TGTGCCAGCAGTTTCGCAGGGACAGGGGGCGGCTACACCTTC.

The chain combines TRBV2 with TRBJ2-7; 12 bases fit TRBD2. The J segment lost 2 bases and the V segment lost 2 bases, leaving 1 base of the junction unmatched. Per germline, CDR1 SNHLY and CDR2 FYNNEI. The CDR3 runs to 15 residues. DNA of the CDR3: TGTGCCAGCAGTGAACGACTAGCGGGAGCCTACGAGCAGTACTTC. Residues: CASSERLAGAYEQYF.

V gene TRBV9 combines with J gene TRBJ1-2; TRBD1 aligns across 9 bases. The V gene end was trimmed by 3 bases and the J gene end by 4 bases; junction bases not matched to a gene: 4. The CDR3 consists of 14 residues. Germline V gene data show CDR1 as SGDLS and CDR2 as YYNGEE. The DNA of the CDR3 is TGTGCCAGCAGCGCCCAGACAGGGGGCTATGGCTACACCTTC. Translated: CASSAQTGGYGYTF.

This clone was picked up a small number of times. The J gene is TRBJ1-3, the V gene TRBV7-9; D is possibly TRBD1 (5 bases). Germline V gene data show CDR1 as SEHNR and CDR2 as FQNEAQ (reference sequence). Trimming took off 0 bases at V and 0 bases at J, with 9 bases between the two ends. The CDR3 has 16 amino acids. CDR3 in amino acids: CASSLAGPVSGNTIYF. As DNA, the CDR3 is TGTGCCAGCAGCTTAGCGGGGCCTGTCTCTGGAAACACCATATATTTT. Full variable domain (outside the CDR3, taken from reference TRBV7-9 and TRBJ1-3): DTGVSQNPRHKITKRGQNVTFRCDPISEHNRLYWYRQTLGQGPEFLTYFQNEAQLEKSRLLSDRFSAERPKGSFSTLEIQRTEQGDSAMYLCASSLAGPVSGNTIYFGEGSWLTVV.

The chain combines TRBV9 with TRBJ1-1; D gene ambiguous. The CDR3 is 15 residues long. The V end lost 1 base, the J end lost 3 bases, and 13 bases lay between the germline ends. Per germline, CDR1 SGDLS and CDR2 YYNGEE. CDR3 residues: CASSVSISEDTEAFF. DNA for the CDR3: TGTGCCAGCAGCGTAAGTATTTCGGAGGACACTGAAGCTTTCTTT.

Details on this clone: The junction shows a germline mismatch at one end, possibly a read error. CDR3 DNA sequence: TGTGCCCGCAGGGGACTAGCCCGTTCCCACTACTACGAGCAGTACTTC. It yields the protein CARRGLARSHYYEQYF. The gene calls are TRBV27 and TRBJ2-7, with 9 bases matching TRBD2. CDR1 is MNHEY, CDR2 SMNVEV, per germline (reference sequence). The CDR3 is 16 residues long.

This clone has only one observation. V gene TRBV6-5 combines with J gene TRBJ2-5; 8 positions match TRBD1. V shed 6 bases, J shed 4 bases, and the junction held 1 base outside the gene matches. CDR1 is MNHEY, CDR2 SVGAGI, per germline. The CDR3 loop spans 12 amino acids. CDR3 nucleotides: TGTGCCAGCAGGGGGACAGGAGAGACCCAGTACTTC. This sequence encodes CASRGTGETQYF.

There are a few counts of this clone. V gene TRBV5-6 combines with J gene TRBJ1-5, with a possible D match to TRBD1 (5 bases). Germline CDR1 reads SGHDT; CDR2 reads YYEEEE. V was shortened by 4 bases and J by 3 bases, with 11 bases between the two germline ends. The CDR3 extends over 14 amino acids. CDR3 protein: CASSTGVYNQPQHF. The CDR3 coding sequence is TGTGCCAGCAGCACAGGAGTTTACAATCAGCCCCAGCATTTT.

The J gene is TRBJ2-5, the V gene TRBV7-2; unclear D gene. The CDR3 spans 16 residues. Germline V lookup: CDR1 SGHTA, CDR2 FQGNSA. Trimming removed 5 bases at V and 1 base at J, with 17 bases between. The CDR3 nucleotides read TGTGCCAGCAGCCCCGGCCTAGGAGCGTTCCAAGAGACCCAGTACTTC. Translating it yields CASSPGLGAFQETQYF.

V usage is TRBV5-4 and J usage is TRBJ2-1; 10 nucleotides agree with TRBD1. This CDR3 contains 15 residues. Per germline, CDR1 SGHNT and CDR2 YYREEE (reference sequence). Germline trimming cut 4 bases from V and 10 bases from J; bases unmatched to any gene: 11. The CDR3 sequence: CASSLRQGAMVEQFF. The CDR3 DNA follows: TGTGCCAGCAGCCTTAGACAGGGGGCCATGGTGGAGCAGTTCTTC.

The V gene is TRBV18, the J gene TRBJ1-1; 12 bases map to TRBD1. With V trimmed by 3 bases and J by 11 bases, 13 bases remained unmatched. The CDR3 is 16 residues long. Germline V gene sequence: CDR1 KGHSH, CDR2 LQKENI. CDR3 sequence reads: CASSPRTGTGGWMAFF. Written as DNA, the CDR3 is TGTGCCAGCTCACCGAGAACCGGGACAGGGGGCTGGATGGCTTTCTTT.

J is TRBJ1-2 and V is TRBV11-2; no clear D gene. CDR1 and CDR2 (germline): SGHAT, FQNNGV. Trimming shortened V by 1 base and J by 1 base, and 13 bases separated the two germline ends. The CDR3 is made up of 16 amino acids. For the CDR3, the DNA is TGTGCCAGCAGCTTAGGTTCGGGGTTGGGTAACTATGGCTACACCTTC. Translation gives CASSLGSGLGNYGYTF. The whole variable domain, filled in from reference TRBV11-2 and TRBJ1-2, reads EAGVAQSPRYKIIEKRQSVAFWCNPISGHATLYWYQQILGQGPKLLIQFQNNGVVDDSQLPKDRFSAERLKGVDSTLKIQPAKLEDSAVYLCASSLGSGLGNYGYTFGSGTRLTVV.

This chain connects TRBV28 to TRBJ1-1; perhaps TRBD1 as D (5 bases). Deletions cut 0 bases from V and 0 bases from J, with 14 bases between. CDR1 is MDHEN, CDR2 SYDVKM, per germline. The CDR3 totals 17 residues. CDR3 loop: CASSLWPRGGVNTEAFF. The CDR3 nucleotides are TGTGCCAGCAGTTTATGGCCCCGGGGGGGGGTGAACACTGAAGCTTTCTTT.

This chain joins TRBV2 and TRBJ2-5, with TRBD1 matching over 9 bases. Germline V lookup: CDR1 SNHLY, CDR2 FYNNEI. This CDR3 comprises 15 residues. Trimming removed 0 bases from V and 1 base from J; junction bases left unmatched: 0. In DNA form, the CDR3 reads TGTGCCAGCAGTGAAGCGGGACAGGGCCAAGAGACCCAGTACTTC. It translates to CASSEAGQGQETQYF.

This clone appeared a single time. V and J are TRBV7-9 and TRBJ2-5, with TRBD2 identical over 14 bases. V gave up 5 bases and J gave up 5 bases; unmatched junction bases: 7. The germline V gene encodes CDR1 SEHNR and CDR2 FQNEAQ (reference sequence). The CDR3 is 16 residues long. The CDR3 loop is CASSLGLAGGQETQYF. The DNA for the CDR3 is TGTGCCAGCAGCCTAGGACTAGCGGGAGGTCAGGAGACCCAGTACTTC.

The CDR3 spells CASSPGQPNTEAFF. In nucleotides, the CDR3 is TGCGCCAGCAGCCCGGGACAGCCGAACACTGAAGCTTTCTTT. The chain joins TRBV5-1 to TRBJ1-1; 7 nucleotides line up with TRBD1. Looked up from germline, CDR1 is SGHRS and CDR2 is YFSETQ. J was trimmed by 1 base and V by 4 bases; bases with no gene match: 4. The CDR3 sequence is 14 residues long.

As DNA, the CDR3 is TGTGCCAGCAGAGAGGACTCTGGAAACACCATATATTTT. Translation: CASREDSGNTIYF. The V and J genes are TRBV6-1 and TRBJ1-3; D ambiguous. Trimming removed 6 bases from V and 0 bases from J, with 6 bases in between. CDR1 and CDR2 from the germline V gene are MNHNS and SASEGT. The CDR3 extends over 13 amino acids.

The rearrangement joins TRBV5-1 to TRBJ2-5, with 8 bases that match TRBD1. The germline V gene encodes CDR1 SGHRS and CDR2 YFSETQ. This CDR3 spans 17 amino acids. The ends lost 4 bases at V and 4 bases at J; junction bases unmatched: 15. CDR3 in DNA: TGCGCCAGCAGCGGGATAGGGGGACAGGCGTTACCAGAGACCCAGTACTTC. Its translation: CASSGIGGQALPETQYF. Full variable domain (remainder filled in from reference TRBV5-1 and TRBJ2-5): KAGVTQTPRYLIKTRGQQVTLSCSPISGHRSVSWYQQTPGQGLQFLFEYFSETQRNKGNFPGRFSGRQFSNSRSEMNVSTLELGDSALYLCASSGIGGQALPETQYFGPGTRLLVL.

J is TRBJ2-2 and V is TRBV6-5, with a weak D call TRBD1 (5 bases). The germline V gene encodes CDR1 MNHEY and CDR2 SVGAGI. V dropped 5 bases and J dropped 8 bases, with 15 bases sitting between them. There are 14 residues in the CDR3. CDR3 bases: TGTGCCAGCAGTGAAGGGGCGGAAGAAGGGGAGCTGTTTTTT. This codes for CASSEGAEEGELFF.

V usage is TRBV6-1 and J usage is TRBJ1-5, with 7 bases identical to TRBD1. V lost 4 bases, J lost 6 bases, and 12 bases stayed unmatched. From germline, CDR1 is MNHNS and CDR2 SASEGT. The CDR3 is 16 residues long. The CDR3 region has the DNA TGTGCCAGCAGTGCGTCTAGACAGGGAAAGGGTCAGCCCCAGCATTTT. This codes for CASSASRQGKGQPQHF.

This clone showed up just a few times. The chain employs TRBV6-5 and TRBJ2-7, with D perhaps TRBD2 (5 bases). Per the germline V gene, CDR1 is MNHEY and CDR2 is SVGAGI. V gave up 5 bases and J gave up 1 base, with 9 bases separating them. The CDR3 totals 13 residues. CDR3 loop: CASSQRESYEQYF. For the CDR3, the DNA is TGTGCCAGCAGTCAGAGGGAGTCCTACGAGCAGTACTTC.